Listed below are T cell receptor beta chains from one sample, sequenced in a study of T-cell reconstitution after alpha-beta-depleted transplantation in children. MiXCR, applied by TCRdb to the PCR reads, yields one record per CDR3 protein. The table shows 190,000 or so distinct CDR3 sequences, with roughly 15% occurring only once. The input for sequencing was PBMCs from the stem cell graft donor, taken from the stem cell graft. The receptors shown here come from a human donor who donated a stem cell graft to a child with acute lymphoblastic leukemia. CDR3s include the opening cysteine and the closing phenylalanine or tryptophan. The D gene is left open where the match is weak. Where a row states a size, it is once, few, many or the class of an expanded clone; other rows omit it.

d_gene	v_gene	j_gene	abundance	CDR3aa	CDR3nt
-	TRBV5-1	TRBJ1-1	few	CASSLVAANTEAFF	TGCGCCAGCAGCTTGGTTGCAGCTAACACTGAAGCTTTCTTT
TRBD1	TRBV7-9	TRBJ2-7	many	CASSPSEGQGSYEQYF	TGTGCCAGCAGCCCGAGTGAGGGACAGGGTAGCTACGAGCAGTACTTC
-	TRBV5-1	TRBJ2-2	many	CASSLFQTNTGELFF	TGCGCCAGCAGCTTGTTTCAGACGAACACCGGGGAGCTGTTTTTT
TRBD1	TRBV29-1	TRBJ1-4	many	CSVRQGREKLFF	TGCAGCGTCAGACAGGGCAGGGAAAAACTGTTTTTT
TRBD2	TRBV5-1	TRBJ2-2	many	CASSRRGDTGELFF	TGCGCCAGCAGCCGGCGGGGGGACACCGGGGAGCTGTTTTTT
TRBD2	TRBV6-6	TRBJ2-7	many	CASRRAGGYEQYF	TGTGCCAGCAGACGAGCGGGAGGGTACGAGCAGTACTTC
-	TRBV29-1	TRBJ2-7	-	CSVVGPSGDLPPYEQYF	TGCAGCGTTGTAGGTCCGTCGGGAGATTTGCCCCCCTACGAGCAGTACTTC
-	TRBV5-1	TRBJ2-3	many	CASSGRGGTDTQYF	TGCGCCAGCAGCGGGAGAGGGGGCACAGATACGCAGTATTTT
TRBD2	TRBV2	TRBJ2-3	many	CASSGLAESDTQYF	TGTGCCAGCAGTGGTCTAGCGGAGTCAGATACGCAGTATTTT
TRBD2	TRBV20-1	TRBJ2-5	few	CSGGMAETQYF	TGCAGCGGGGGGATGGCGGAGACCCAGTACTTC
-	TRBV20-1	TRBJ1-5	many	CSARGRGLHSNQPQHF	TGCAGTGCACGAGGCCGGGGTCTCCATAGCAATCAGCCCCAGCATTTT
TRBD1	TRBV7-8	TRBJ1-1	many	CASSARQGSGNTEAFF	TGTGCCAGCAGCGCCAGACAGGGTTCAGGGAACACTGAAGCTTTCTTT
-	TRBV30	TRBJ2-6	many	CAWSVDQFSGANVLTF	TGTGCCTGGAGTGTAGACCAGTTCTCTGGGGCCAACGTCCTGACTTTC
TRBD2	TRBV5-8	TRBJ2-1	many	CASSTGTMLSYNEQFF	TGTGCCAGCAGCACCGGGACTATGCTTTCCTACAATGAGCAGTTCTTC
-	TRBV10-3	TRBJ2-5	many	CAISDDLGGLGGETQYF	TGTGCCATCAGTGACGATCTAGGCGGCCTGGGCGGAGAGACCCAGTACTTC
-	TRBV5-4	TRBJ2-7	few	CASKSGVDHRSEQYF	TGTGCCAGCAAGTCCGGAGTAGACCACAGGAGCGAGCAGTACTTC
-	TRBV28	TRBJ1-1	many	CASRDITEAFF	TGTGCCAGCAGGGATATCACTGAAGCTTTCTTT
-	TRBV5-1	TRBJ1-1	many	CASSFSNMNTEAFF	TGCGCCAGCAGCTTTAGTAACATGAACACTGAAGCTTTCTTT
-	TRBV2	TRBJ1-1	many	CASGQMNTEAFF	TGTGCCAGCGGACAGATGAACACTGAAGCTTTCTTT
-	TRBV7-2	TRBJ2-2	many	CASSFGLVNTGELFF	TGTGCCAGCAGCTTTGGGCTGGTGAACACCGGGGAGCTGTTTTTT
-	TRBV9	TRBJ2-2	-	CASSGLARANTGELFF	TGTGCCAGCAGCGGCCTAGCGCGGGCGAACACCGGGGAGCTGTTTTTC
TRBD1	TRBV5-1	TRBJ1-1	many	CASSLADRGTEAFF	TGCGCCAGCAGCCTGGCGGACAGGGGTACTGAAGCTTTCTTT
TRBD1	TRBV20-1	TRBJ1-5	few	CSAQGAGGIDQPQHF	TGCAGCGCCCAGGGGGCCGGGGGCATAGATCAGCCCCAGCATTTT
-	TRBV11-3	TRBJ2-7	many	CASSPFTGPKKYEQYF	TGTGCCAGCAGCCCCTTTACGGGACCGAAGAAATACGAGCAGTACTTC
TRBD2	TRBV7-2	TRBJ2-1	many	CASSLGPSGGNYNEQFF	TGTGCCAGCAGCTTAGGCCCGAGCGGGGGGAACTACAATGAGCAGTTCTTC
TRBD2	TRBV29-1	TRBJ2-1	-	CSVVTSGRAYDNEQFF	TGCAGCGTGGTAACTAGCGGGAGGGCCTATGACAATGAGCAGTTCTTC
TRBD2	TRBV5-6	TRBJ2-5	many	CASSSLGTTYQETQYF	TGTGCCAGCAGCTCCCTCGGGACTACTTACCAAGAGACCCAGTACTTC
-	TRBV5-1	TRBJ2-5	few	CASSLTGSGQQETQYF	TGCGCCAGCAGCTTGACGGGGTCAGGACAACAAGAGACCCAGTACTTC
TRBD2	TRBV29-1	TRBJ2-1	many	CSVEVMGLAGVEQFF	TGCAGCGTTGAAGTTATGGGACTAGCGGGAGTTGAGCAGTTCTTC
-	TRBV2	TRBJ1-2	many	CASSDRMAGKIEPVPRIDGYTF	TGTGCCAGCAGTGATAGGATGGCAGGGAAGATCGAACCAGTCCCACGCATCGATGGCTACACCTTC
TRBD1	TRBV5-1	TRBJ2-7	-	CASSQGQPRGEQYF	TGCGCCAGCAGCCAGGGACAGCCGAGGGGGGAGCAGTACTTC
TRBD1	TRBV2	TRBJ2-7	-	CASRDRISPYEQYF	TGTGCCAGCAGGGACAGGATAAGTCCCTACGAGCAGTACTTC
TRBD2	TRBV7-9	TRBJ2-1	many	CASSTLAGADEQFF	TGTGCCAGCAGTACACTAGCGGGAGCAGATGAGCAGTTCTTC
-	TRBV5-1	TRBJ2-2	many	CASSNTGTNTGELFF	TGCGCCAGCAGCAATACAGGGACGAACACCGGGGAGCTGTTTTTT
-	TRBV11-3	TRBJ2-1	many	CASSLEGGNEQFF	TGTGCCAGCAGCTTAGAAGGGGGCAATGAGCAGTTCTTC
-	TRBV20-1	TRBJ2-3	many	CSAMGKLSADTQYF	TGCAGTGCTATGGGAAAACTCAGCGCAGATACGCAGTATTTT
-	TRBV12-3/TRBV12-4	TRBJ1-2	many	CASTLRGLVYGYTF	TGTGCCAGCACCCTCCGGGGACTGGTCTATGGCTACACCTTC
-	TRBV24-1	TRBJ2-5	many	CATSEGGRKETQYF	TGTGCCACCAGTGAGGGGGGCCGCAAAGAGACCCAGTACTTC
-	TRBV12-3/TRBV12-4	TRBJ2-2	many	CASRSTDTGELFF	TGTGCCAGCAGAAGCACAGATACCGGGGAGCTGTTTTTT
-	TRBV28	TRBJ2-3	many	CASSPGGRLSGTQYF	TGTGCCAGCAGTCCCGGAGGAAGGCTCAGTGGTACGCAGTATTTT
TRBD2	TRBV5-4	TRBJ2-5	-	CASSPTSGYQETQYF	TGTGCCAGCAGCCCCACTAGCGGGTACCAAGAGACCCAGTACTTC
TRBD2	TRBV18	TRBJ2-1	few	CASSPLGGRDYNEQFF	TGTGCCAGCTCACCATTAGGCGGGAGGGACTACAATGAGCAGTTCTTC
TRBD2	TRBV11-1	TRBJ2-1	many	CASSFSGWGTSGRSEQFF	TGTGCCAGCAGCTTCAGTGGTTGGGGGACTAGCGGGAGGAGTGAGCAGTTCTTC
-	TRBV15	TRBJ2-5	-	CTTSTEELETQYF	TGTACCACCAGCACAGAAGAACTAGAGACCCAGTACTTC
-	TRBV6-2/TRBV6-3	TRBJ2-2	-	CASSEPPGGELFF	TGTGCCAGCAGCGAACCCCCCGGCGGGGAGCTGTTTTTT
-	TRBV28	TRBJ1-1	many	CASSPPGGTNTEAFF	TGTGCCAGCAGTCCCCCCGGGGGAACGAACACTGAAGCTTTCTTT
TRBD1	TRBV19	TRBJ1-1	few	CASSNPDRGSEAFF	TGTGCCAGTAGTAATCCCGACAGGGGCTCTGAAGCTTTCTTT
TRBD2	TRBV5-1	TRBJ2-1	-	CASSLLFPGLAGVVGEQFF	TGCGCCAGCAGCTTGCTCTTCCCCGGACTAGCGGGAGTAGTAGGTGAGCAGTTCTTC
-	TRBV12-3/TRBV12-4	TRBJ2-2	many	CASSIQDREGELFF	TGTGCCAGCAGTATACAAGACAGAGAAGGGGAGCTGTTTTTT